This T cell receptor (beta chain) was identified during a study of Ad26.COV2.S vaccination and SARS-CoV-2 variants. Study-level background: Of the COV1001 trial arms, the Ad26.COV2.S arm included the donor. Donor got 5x10^10 or 1x10^11 viral particles of Ad26.COV2.S.

As for treatment: about 20 received Ad26.COV2.S at low or high dose, single or two shots; about 5 received placebo; per-sample allocation not given. Sampling was performed 63 days after the first vaccine or placebo injection. Built on an Ad26 vector, the vaccine expressed Wuhan-strain SARS-CoV-2 spike. With regard to this clone: Its antigen is not known.

Whole-study findings and limits: Non-spike TCR breadth showed similarity between vaccine and placebo recipients.

Assay used: immunoSEQ multiplex PCR; TCRdb lists only in-frame clones, some missing. The sample carries hundreds of thousands of clones, around 92% recorded once. The germline CDR1 and CDR2 sequences are MNHEY and SVGAGI. V lost 8 bases, J lost 2 bases, and 6 bases lay in between. This CDR3 spans 11 amino acids. Sequencing was performed on peripheral blood, taken in a trial of Ad26.COV2.S vaccine versus placebo. The chain recombines TRBV6-5 with TRBJ1-1; no firm D call. The origin of this receptor is a person aged 18 to 59 who received the Ad26.COV2.S COVID-19 vaccine or a placebo. CDR3 DNA sequence: TGTGCCAGCGGAGATAACACTGAAGCTTTCTTT. Residues: CASGDNTEAFF.